This T cell receptor beta chain was identified during a study of T cell responses to AZD1222 COVID-19 vaccine. This clone was detected only a few times. The antigen is not known. Study-level points and caveats: Spike-specific TCR breadth and depth rose after two AZD1222 doses. Baseline antibody screening turned up just a handful of seropositive AZD1222 recipients. Repertoires were obtained only post-peak T cell response. White British ancestry dominated among donors, who included more females, and clonal diversity was possibly underestimated.

Some clones are missing from TCRdb's copy, which holds only in-frame ones; the method was immunoSEQ multiplex PCR. The sample includes under 110,000 clones, around 87% of them seen just once. This CDR3 is 14 amino acids long. Germline V gene sequence: CDR1 LGHNA, CDR2 YNFKEQ. V lost 0 bases, J lost 6 bases, and 8 bases lay in between. Source: peripheral blood, taken 28 days after the second AZD1222 dose. The chain employs TRBV4-2 and TRBJ2-2, with a tentative D call TRBD2 (5 bases). This receptor was taken from an adult who received the AZD1222 COVID-19 vaccine. CDR3 DNA sequence: TGTGCCAGCAGCCAAGACAGCGGATCCGGGGAGCTGTTTTTT. This sequence encodes CASSQDSGSGELFF.